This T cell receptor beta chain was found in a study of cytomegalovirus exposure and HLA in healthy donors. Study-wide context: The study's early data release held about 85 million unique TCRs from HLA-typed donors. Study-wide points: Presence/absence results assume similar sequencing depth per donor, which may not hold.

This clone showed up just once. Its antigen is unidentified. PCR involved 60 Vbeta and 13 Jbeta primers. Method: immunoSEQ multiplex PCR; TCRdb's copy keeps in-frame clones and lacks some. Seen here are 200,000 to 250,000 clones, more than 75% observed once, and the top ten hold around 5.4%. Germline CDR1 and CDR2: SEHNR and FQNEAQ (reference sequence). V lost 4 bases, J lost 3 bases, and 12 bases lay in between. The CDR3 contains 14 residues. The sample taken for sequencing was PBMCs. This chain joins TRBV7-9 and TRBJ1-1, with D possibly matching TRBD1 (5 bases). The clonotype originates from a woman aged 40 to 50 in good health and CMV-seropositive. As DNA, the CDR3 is TGTGCCAGCAGCTACACAGGATTCGACACTGAAGCTTTCTTT. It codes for CASSYTGFDTEAFF.